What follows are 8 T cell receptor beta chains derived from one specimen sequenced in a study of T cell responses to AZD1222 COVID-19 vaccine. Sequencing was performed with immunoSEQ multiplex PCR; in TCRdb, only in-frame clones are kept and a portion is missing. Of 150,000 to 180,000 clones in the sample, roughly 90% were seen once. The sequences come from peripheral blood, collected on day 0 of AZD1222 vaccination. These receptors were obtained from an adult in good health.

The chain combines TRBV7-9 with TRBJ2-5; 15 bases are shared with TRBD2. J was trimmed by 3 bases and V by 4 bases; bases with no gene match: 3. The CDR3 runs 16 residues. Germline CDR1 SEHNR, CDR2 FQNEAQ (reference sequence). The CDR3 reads CASSYGTSGGKETQYF. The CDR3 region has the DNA TGTGCCAGCAGCTACGGGACTAGCGGGGGGAAAGAGACCCAGTACTTC.

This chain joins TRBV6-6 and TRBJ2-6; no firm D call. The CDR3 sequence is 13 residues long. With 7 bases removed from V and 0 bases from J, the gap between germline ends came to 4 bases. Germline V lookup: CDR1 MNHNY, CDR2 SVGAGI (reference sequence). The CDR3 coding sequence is TGTGCCAGCACTAGCTCTGGGGCCAACGTCCTGACTTTC. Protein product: CASTSSGANVLTF.

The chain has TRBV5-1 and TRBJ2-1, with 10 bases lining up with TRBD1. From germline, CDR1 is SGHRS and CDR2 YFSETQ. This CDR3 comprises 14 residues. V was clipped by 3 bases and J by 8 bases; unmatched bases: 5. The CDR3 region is CASSSGQGVDEQFF. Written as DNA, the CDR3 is TGCGCCAGCAGCTCCGGACAGGGGGTTGATGAGCAGTTCTTC.

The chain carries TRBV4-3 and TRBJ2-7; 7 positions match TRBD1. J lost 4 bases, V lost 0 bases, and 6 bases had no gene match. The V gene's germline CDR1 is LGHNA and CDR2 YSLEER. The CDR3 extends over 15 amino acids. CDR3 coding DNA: TGCGCCAGCAGCCAAGAGAGGACAGGAGTATACGAGCAGTACTTC. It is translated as CASSQERTGVYEQYF.

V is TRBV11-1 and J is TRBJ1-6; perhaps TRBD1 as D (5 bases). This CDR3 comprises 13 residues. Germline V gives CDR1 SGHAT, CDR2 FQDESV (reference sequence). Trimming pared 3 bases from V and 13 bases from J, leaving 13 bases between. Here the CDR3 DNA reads TGTGCCAGCAGCTTGACAGCCGCAGGTCCCCTCCACTTT. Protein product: CASSLTAAGPLHF.

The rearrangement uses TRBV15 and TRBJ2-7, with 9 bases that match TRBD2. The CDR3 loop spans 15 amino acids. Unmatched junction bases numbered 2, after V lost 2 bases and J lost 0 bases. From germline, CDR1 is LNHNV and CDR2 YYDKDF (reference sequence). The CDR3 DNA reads TGTGCCACCAGCAGACTTAGCGGGGGCTCCTACGAGCAGTACTTC. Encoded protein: CATSRLSGGSYEQYF.

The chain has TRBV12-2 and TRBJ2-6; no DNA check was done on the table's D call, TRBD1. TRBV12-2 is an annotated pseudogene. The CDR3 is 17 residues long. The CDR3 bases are TGTGCAAGTCGCACATGGACAGGGAATTCTGGGGCCAACGTCCTGACTTTC. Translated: CASRTWTGNSGANVLTF.

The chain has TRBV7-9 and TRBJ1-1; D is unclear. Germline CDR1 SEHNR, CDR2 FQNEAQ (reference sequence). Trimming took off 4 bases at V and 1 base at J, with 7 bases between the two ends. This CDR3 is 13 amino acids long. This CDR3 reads CASSSDWNTEAFF. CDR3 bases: TGTGCCAGCAGCTCGGACTGGAACACTGAAGCTTTCTTT.